Below, one T cell receptor (beta chain) is given with its context. Antigen specificity is unknown. The time point denotes: newly diagnosed GD, antithyroid drugs for less than 3 months. RNA isolated from PBMCs was used to make the TCR library. This entry comes from a study of regulatory T cells in long-lasting Graves disease. Relying on iRepertoire HTBI primers and Arm-PCR of CDR3 regions, the team built TCR beta libraries. TCRdb reprocessed the multiplex PCR reads via MiXCR and lists one record per CDR3 protein. Of about 500,000 distinct CDR3 sequences in the sample, around 15% were seen once. General observations from the study: When disease was persistent, TRBV28, TRBJ1-2 and TRBJ2-5 were the favored segments.

The CDR3 extends over 14 amino acids. The V gene lost 5 bases and the J gene lost 4 bases, with 14 bases spanning the gap. These data are also associated with another study on T cells in Graves' hyperthyroidism and ophthalmopathy. According to that study: First-round RT-PCR of the TCR CDR3 relied on the HTBI primer set. Separating ophthalmopathy from stable hyperthyroidism was achieved by a 13 V-J model.

The material sequenced was peripheral blood mononuclear cells (PBMCs), taken at new diagnosis, from a patient treated with antithyroid drugs. The chain carries TRBV12-3 or TRBV12-4 and TRBJ1-2; D is perhaps TRBD1 (6 bases). The receptor was derived from a middle-aged man with Graves disease. The CDR3 coding sequence is TGTGCCAGCAGTGTACACAGGGAGGGCTATGGCTACACCTTC. Amino acid sequence: CASSVHREGYGYTF.